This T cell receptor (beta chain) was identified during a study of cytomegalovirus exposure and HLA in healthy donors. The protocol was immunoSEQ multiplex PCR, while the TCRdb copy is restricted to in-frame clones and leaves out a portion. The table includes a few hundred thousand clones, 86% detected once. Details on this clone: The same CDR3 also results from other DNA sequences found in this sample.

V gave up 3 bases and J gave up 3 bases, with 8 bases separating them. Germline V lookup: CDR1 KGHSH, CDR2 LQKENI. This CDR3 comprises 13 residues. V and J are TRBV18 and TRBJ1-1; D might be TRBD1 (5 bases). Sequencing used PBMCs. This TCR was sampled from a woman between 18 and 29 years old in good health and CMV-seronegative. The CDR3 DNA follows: TGTGCCAGCTCACCGGCCAGGGACACTGAAGCTTTCTTT. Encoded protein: CASSPARDTEAFF.